This T cell receptor (beta chain) was obtained from a study of cytomegalovirus exposure and HLA in healthy donors. The CDR3 length is 15 residues. The germline V gene has CDR1 SGHDT and CDR2 YYEEEE. V shed 5 bases, J shed 5 bases, and the junction held 10 bases outside the gene matches. Repertoires were generated with immunoSEQ multiplex PCR, while TCRdb's copy carries only in-frame clones and drops some. The sample lists some 49,000 clones; approximately 95% were seen once. Study-level points and caveats: Three CMV-associated chains proved CMV antigen-specific in vitro. In a later analysis, first-cohort TCR clusters were found to tend to co-occur in the 120 or so validation repertoires. A classifier reportedly called cytomegalovirus status with high sensitivity and specificity.

Concerning this clone: Its antigen is unidentified.

The TCR originated in a woman aged 18-30 years in good health and CMV-seropositive. The chain couples TRBV5-6 to TRBJ1-1; TRBD1 matches 9 bases. Sequencing was carried out using PBMCs. The CDR3 sequence is CASRLIRDRDTEAFF. CDR3 nucleotides: TGTGCCAGCAGACTGATCCGGGACAGGGATACTGAAGCTTTCTTT.